This T cell receptor beta chain was sequenced during a study of T cells in Graves' hyperthyroidism and ophthalmopathy. Study results and caveats: Within blood appeared most thyroid clonotypes that had expanded above 0.001.

Recently diagnosed hyperthyroidism of less than 2 months' duration affected patients aged 18 to 65. Amplified TCR beta CDR3 regions came from RNA transcripts. Primed by the HTBI set, a first-round RT-PCR was run on the TCR CDR3. TCRdb re-derived calls from the multiplex PCR reads in MiXCR, one entry per CDR3 protein. The table records some 760,000 distinct CDR3 sequences, 12% to 15% of them present only once. This CDR3 has 19 residues. V was clipped by 6 bases and J by 4 bases, with 29 bases between them. From germline, CDR1 is SNHLY and CDR2 FYNNEI. The sample holds one count of this clonotype. Its target is unknown.

Sequences were obtained from blood. The clonotype originates from a woman younger than 35 with Graves' hyperthyroidism. The V and J genes are TRBV2 and TRBJ2-3, with a possible D match to TRBD1 (5 bases). The CDR3 DNA is TGTGCCAGCAGGACCTTTCAGATGGACAAGTCACCCCCCGCAGATACGCAGTATTTT. Translated, it gives CASRTFQMDKSPPADTQYF.